Shown below are 21 T cell receptor beta chains from a single sample sequenced in a study of OX40 agonist ivuxolimab in advanced cancers. TCRdb's table, derived via immunoSEQ multiplex PCR, lists solely in-frame clones and lacks some. The sample yields over 50,000 clones, roughly 85% seen once. This material consisted of CD4+ or CD8+ T cells sorted from blood, taken in a trial of the OX40 agonist ivuxolimab. The receptors here all came from an adult with an advanced solid tumor such as melanoma, head and neck, liver or kidney cancer.

The chain links TRBV6-1 to TRBJ2-7; the D is unclear. V lost 3 bases to trimming and J lost 0 bases, with 9 bases between them. CDR3 size: 14 residues. Looked up from germline, CDR1 is MNHNS and CDR2 is SASEGT. The CDR3: CASSEDRSSYEQYF. The CDR3 region has the DNA TGTGCCAGCAGTGAGGACCGCAGCTCCTACGAGCAGTACTTC.

This sequence joins TRBV6-6 and TRBJ1-5, with 7 bases matching TRBD1. Germline V gene data show CDR1 as MNHNY and CDR2 as SVGAGI (reference sequence). CDR3 length: 15 residues. V lost 6 bases to trimming and J lost 3 bases; unmatched junction nucleotides: 8. The chain's CDR3 is CASRRQGLNNQPQHF. The CDR3 DNA follows: TGTGCCAGCAGACGACAGGGATTAAACAATCAGCCCCAGCATTTT.

CDR3 amino acids: CAWSSTSSPLHF. The DNA for the CDR3 is TGTGCCTGGAGTTCGACGAGTTCACCCCTCCACTTT. The chain combines TRBV30 with TRBJ1-6; no reliable D call. The CDR3 extends over 12 amino acids. Germline V gene lookup returns CDR1 GTSNPN and CDR2 SVGIG (reference sequence). Between the trimmed V and J ends, which lost 2 bases and 9 bases, there was a span of 8 bases.

The rearrangement joins TRBV7-9 to TRBJ2-7; 15 bases agree with TRBD2. This CDR3 is built from 17 residues. The V gene end was trimmed by 4 bases and the J gene end by 0 bases; junction bases not matched to a gene: 4. From germline, CDR1 is SEHNR and CDR2 FQNEAQ (reference sequence). Here the CDR3 reads CASSSRTSGRDSYEQYF. The CDR3 bases are TGTGCCAGCAGCTCCCGGACTAGCGGGAGGGACTCCTACGAGCAGTACTTC.

The chain joins TRBV18 to TRBJ1-2; possible D gene TRBD1, 5 bases. Trimming stripped 1 base from V and 6 bases from J, with 15 bases between. This CDR3 region has 15 residues. Germline V gives CDR1 KGHSH, CDR2 LQKENI. The CDR3 DNA is TGTGCCAGCTCACCACAGGTTGGGCAGGGAGATGGCTACACCTTC. Translation: CASSPQVGQGDGYTF.

This rearrangement joins TRBV19 to TRBJ1-5; D unresolved. Germline V gives CDR1 LNHDA, CDR2 SQIVND (reference sequence). Trimming removed 6 bases from V and 7 bases from J, with 13 bases in between. This CDR3 has 13 residues. This CDR3 reads CASSRLFLQPQHF. In nucleotides, the CDR3 is TGTGCCAGTAGCCGCCTCTTCCTCCAGCCCCAGCATTTT.

V gene TRBV5-6 combines with J gene TRBJ2-3; no firm D call. This CDR3 comprises 13 residues. Trimming took 4 bases from V and 4 from J, leaving 10 bases between them. In germline, CDR1 is SGHDT, CDR2 YYEEEE. CDR3 sequence: CASSPLNSDTQYF. The CDR3 DNA sequence: TGTGCCAGCAGCCCACTCAATTCAGATACGCAGTATTTT. The full variable domain, with the rest looked up from reference TRBV5-6 and TRBJ2-3, is DAGVTQSPTHLIKTRGQQVTLRCSPKSGHDTVSWYQQALGQGPQFIFQYYEEEERQRGNFPDRFSGHQFPNYSSELNVNALLLGDSALYLCASSPLNSDTQYFGPGTRLTVL.

The rearrangement uses TRBV11-1 and TRBJ2-3; D is ambiguous. The CDR3 runs to 13 residues. The germline V gene has CDR1 SGHAT and CDR2 FQDESV (reference sequence). V shed 4 bases and J shed 2 bases, with 7 bases lying between them. CDR3 in DNA: TGTGCCAGCAGCTCGGATTTCACAGATACGCAGTATTTT. It specifies CASSSDFTDTQYF.

The chain is built from TRBV18 and TRBJ1-3, with no clear D. The CDR3 consists of 17 residues. Germline CDR1 KGHSH, CDR2 LQKENI. With 2 bases removed from V and 0 bases from J, the gap between germline ends came to 14 bases. The CDR3 sequence is CASSPDQPGSSGNTIYF. The CDR3 DNA is TGTGCCAGCTCACCAGATCAACCGGGATCCTCTGGAAACACCATATATTTT.

The chain combines TRBV7-2 with TRBJ2-5, with D hard to call. Germline V lookup: CDR1 SGHTA, CDR2 FQGNSA. The CDR3 is made up of 15 amino acids. Trimming took 1 base from V and 5 from J, leaving 14 bases between them. DNA for the CDR3: TGTGCCAGCAGCTTAGACGTTGTTGGTCGGGAGACCCAGTACTTC. Protein sequence: CASSLDVVGRETQYF.

The chain uses TRBV6-1 and TRBJ1-3; D remains unclear. V was cut by 2 bases and J by 4 bases, with 24 bases left in between. The CDR3 covers 19 residues. In germline, CDR1 is MNHNS, CDR2 SASEGT. DNA of the CDR3: TGTGCCAGCAGTGAATGGGAGGGCTTTCGGGCCCCTGGGGGAAACACCATATATTTT. Amino acid sequence: CASSEWEGFRAPGGNTIYF.

The chain employs TRBV7-3 and TRBJ2-5; possible D gene TRBD1, 6 bases. Trimming pared 5 bases from V and 4 bases from J, leaving 11 bases between. Germline V gives CDR1 SGHTA, CDR2 FQGTGA. This CDR3 contains 13 residues. The CDR3 region is CASSQSGAETQYF. The CDR3, as DNA: TGTGCCAGCAGCCAATCAGGGGCAGAGACCCAGTACTTC.

The chain employs TRBV6-6 and TRBJ1-5; D unresolved. The germline V gene encodes CDR1 MNHNY and CDR2 SVGAGI (reference sequence). Trimming removed 6 bases at V and 5 bases at J, with 11 bases between. The CDR3 runs to 13 residues. The CDR3 protein is CASSRHPDQPQHF. The DNA of the CDR3 is TGTGCCAGCAGCCGTCACCCGGATCAGCCCCAGCATTTT.

The CDR3 bases are TGCGCCAGCAGTGTTGAAGCTTCCTACGAGCAGTACTTC. This gives the protein CASSVEASYEQYF. The chain is built from TRBV10-1 and TRBJ2-7; D unresolved. V gave up 4 bases and J gave up 1 base, with 8 bases separating them. The CDR3 spans 13 residues. CDR1 is WNHNN and CDR2 is SYGVQD in the germline V gene (reference sequence).

The V call is TRBV5-4, the J call TRBJ2-5; no reliable D call. From germline, CDR1 is SGHNT and CDR2 YYREEE (reference sequence). The CDR3 has 14 amino acids. V was shortened by 5 bases and J by 5 bases, with 16 bases between the two germline ends. Here the CDR3 DNA reads TGTGCCAGCAGGGAAGGGTTGGGTGAGGAGACCCAGTACTTC. Amino acids: CASREGLGEETQYF.

This chain connects TRBV19 to TRBJ2-1; TRBD2 might be the D (6 bases). Looked up from germline, CDR1 is LNHDA and CDR2 is SQIVND (reference sequence). The V gene lost 4 bases and the J gene lost 2 bases, with 15 bases spanning the gap. This CDR3 is 16 amino acids long. The CDR3 here is CASSRSRDFPYNEQFF. In nucleotides, the CDR3 is TGTGCCAGTAGTAGAAGCCGGGACTTTCCCTACAATGAGCAGTTCTTC.

The rearrangement uses TRBV25-1 and TRBJ2-4; D ambiguous. Trimming stripped 3 bases from V and 6 bases from J, with 6 bases between. Germline V CDR1 and CDR2: MGHDK, SYGVNS. The CDR3 consists of 12 residues. This chain's CDR3 is CASSDITNIQYF. The DNA of the CDR3 is TGTGCCAGCAGTGACATCACAAACATTCAGTACTTC.

The chain combines TRBV5-1 with TRBJ2-5; 13 nucleotides agree with TRBD2. Germline loops: CDR1 SGHRS, CDR2 YFSETQ. The junction had 6 bases not matched to a gene; V was cut back by 4 bases and J by 3 bases. This CDR3 has 16 amino acids. CDR3 coding DNA: TGCGCCAGCAGCCCACTAGGGACTAGCGGGGAAGAGACCCAGTACTTC. It encodes CASSPLGTSGEETQYF.

In the case of this clone: In this CDR3 the conserved last residue, phenylalanine or tryptophan, is missing, so a read error is likely. The limits of the CDR3 on the DNA are not certain, so only TCRdb's listed CDR3 is given. J is TRBJ2-7 and V is TRBV6-6; TRBD2, as called in the table, went unchecked against the DNA. The CDR3 is 15 amino acids in total, end residues counted. Germline V gene lookup returns CDR1 MNHNY and CDR2 SVGAGI (reference sequence). The CDR3 protein is CASSYSVLFPAGVLT.

This clone has just one count. This sequence joins TRBV6-1 and TRBJ1-1, with 7 positions matching TRBD1. This CDR3 region has 14 residues. Germline lookup yields CDR1 MNHNS and CDR2 SASEGT. With V trimmed by 1 base and J by 3 bases, 2 bases remained unmatched. CDR3: CASSEVGTDTEAFF. The CDR3 DNA is TGTGCCAGCAGTGAAGTGGGGACAGACACTGAAGCTTTCTTT.

The J gene is TRBJ2-7, the V gene TRBV19; 7 bases line up with TRBD2. The CDR3 is made up of 15 amino acids. Germline assignment: CDR1 LNHDA and CDR2 SQIVND (reference sequence). V lost 3 bases to trimming and J lost 2 bases; unmatched junction nucleotides: 7. The CDR3, as DNA: TGTGCCAGTAGTATTGGAGCGGGGTTCCCCTACGAGCAGTACTTC. It is translated as CASSIGAGFPYEQYF.